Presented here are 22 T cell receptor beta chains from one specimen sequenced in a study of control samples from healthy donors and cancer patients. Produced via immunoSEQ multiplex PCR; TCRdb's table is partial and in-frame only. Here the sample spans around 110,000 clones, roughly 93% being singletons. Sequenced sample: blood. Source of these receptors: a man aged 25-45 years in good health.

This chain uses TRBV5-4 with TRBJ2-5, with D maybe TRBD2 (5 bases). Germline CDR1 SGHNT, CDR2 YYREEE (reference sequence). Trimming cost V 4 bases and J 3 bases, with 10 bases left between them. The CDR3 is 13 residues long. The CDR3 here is CASSGTGEETQYF. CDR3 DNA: TGTGCCAGCAGCGGCACCGGGGAAGAGACCCAGTACTTC. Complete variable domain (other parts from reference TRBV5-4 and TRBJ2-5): ETGVTQSPTHLIKTRGQQVTLRCSSQSGHNTVSWYQQALGQGPQFIFQYYREEENGRGNFPPRFSGLQFPNYSSELNVNALELDDSALYLCASSGTGEETQYFGPGTRLLVL.

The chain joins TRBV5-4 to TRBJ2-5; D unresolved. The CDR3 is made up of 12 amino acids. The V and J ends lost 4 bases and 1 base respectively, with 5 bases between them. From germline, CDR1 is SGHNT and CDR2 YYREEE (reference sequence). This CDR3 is CASSAFQETQYF. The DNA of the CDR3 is TGTGCCAGCAGCGCCTTCCAAGAGACCCAGTACTTC.

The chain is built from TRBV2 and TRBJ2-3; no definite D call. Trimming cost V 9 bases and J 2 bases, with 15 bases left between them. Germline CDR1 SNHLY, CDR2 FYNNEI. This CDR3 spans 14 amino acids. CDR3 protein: CASAQGFSTDTQYF. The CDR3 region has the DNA TGTGCCAGTGCACAAGGATTCTCCACAGATACGCAGTATTTT.

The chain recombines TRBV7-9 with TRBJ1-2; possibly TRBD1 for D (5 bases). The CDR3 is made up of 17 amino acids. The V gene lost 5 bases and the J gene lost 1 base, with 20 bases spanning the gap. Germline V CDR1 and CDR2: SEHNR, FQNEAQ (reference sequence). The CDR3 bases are TGTGCCAGCAGCATCAGTGGTACGGGGGAATATAACTATGGCTACACCTTC. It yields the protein CASSISGTGEYNYGYTF.

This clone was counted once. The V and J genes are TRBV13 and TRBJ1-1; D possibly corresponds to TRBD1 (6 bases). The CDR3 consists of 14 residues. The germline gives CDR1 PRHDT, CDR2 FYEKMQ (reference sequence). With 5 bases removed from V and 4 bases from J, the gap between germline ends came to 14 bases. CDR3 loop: CASSLRGGRTEAFF. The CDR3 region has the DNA TGTGCCAGCAGCCTAAGGGGGGGGCGCACTGAAGCTTTCTTT.

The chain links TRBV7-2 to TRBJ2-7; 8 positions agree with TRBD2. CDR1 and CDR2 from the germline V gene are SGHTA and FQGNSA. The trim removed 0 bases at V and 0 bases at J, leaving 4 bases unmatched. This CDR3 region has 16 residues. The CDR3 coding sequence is TGTGCCAGCAGCTTAGCCGCTAGCGGGCACTCCTACGAGCAGTACTTC. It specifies CASSLAASGHSYEQYF.

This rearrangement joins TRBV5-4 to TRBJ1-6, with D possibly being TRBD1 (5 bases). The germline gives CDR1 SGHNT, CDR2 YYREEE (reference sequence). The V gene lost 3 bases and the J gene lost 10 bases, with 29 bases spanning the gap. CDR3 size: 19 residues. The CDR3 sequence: CASSSRPNPGTPTRSPLHF. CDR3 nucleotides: TGTGCCAGCAGCTCCCGACCGAATCCCGGGACCCCCACGCGATCACCCCTCCACTTT.

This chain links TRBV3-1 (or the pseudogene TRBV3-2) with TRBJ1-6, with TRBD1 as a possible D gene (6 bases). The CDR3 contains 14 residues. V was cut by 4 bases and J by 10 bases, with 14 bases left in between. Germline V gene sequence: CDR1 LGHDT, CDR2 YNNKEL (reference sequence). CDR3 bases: TGTGCCAGCAGCCTCGCGGGAGGGGGGTCACCCCTCCACTTT. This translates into CASSLAGGGSPLHF.

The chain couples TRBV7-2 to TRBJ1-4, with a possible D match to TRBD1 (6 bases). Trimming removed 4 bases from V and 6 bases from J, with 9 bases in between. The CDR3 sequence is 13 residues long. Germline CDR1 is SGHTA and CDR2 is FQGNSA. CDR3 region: CASSSNRDEKLFF. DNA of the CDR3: TGTGCCAGCAGCTCGAACAGGGATGAAAAACTGTTTTTT.

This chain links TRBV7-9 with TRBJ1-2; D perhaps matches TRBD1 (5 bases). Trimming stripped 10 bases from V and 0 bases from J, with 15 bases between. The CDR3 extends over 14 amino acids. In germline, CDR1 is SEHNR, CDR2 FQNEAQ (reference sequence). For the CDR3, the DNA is TGTGCCACCGAGACAGCACCTTCTAACTATGGCTACACCTTC. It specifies CATETAPSNYGYTF.

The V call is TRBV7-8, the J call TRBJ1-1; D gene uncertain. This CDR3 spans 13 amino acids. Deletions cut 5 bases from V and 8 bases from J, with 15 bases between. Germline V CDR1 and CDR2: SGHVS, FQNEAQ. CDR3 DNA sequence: TGTGCCAGCAGCCAGTTCCGCAGACCCGAAGCTTTCTTT. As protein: CASSQFRRPEAFF.

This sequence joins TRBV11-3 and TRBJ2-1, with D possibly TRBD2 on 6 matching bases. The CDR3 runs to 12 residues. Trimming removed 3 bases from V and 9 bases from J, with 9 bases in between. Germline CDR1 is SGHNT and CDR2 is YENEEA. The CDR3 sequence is CASSLPGGEQFF. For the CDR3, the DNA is TGTGCCAGCAGCTTGCCCGGGGGTGAGCAGTTCTTC.

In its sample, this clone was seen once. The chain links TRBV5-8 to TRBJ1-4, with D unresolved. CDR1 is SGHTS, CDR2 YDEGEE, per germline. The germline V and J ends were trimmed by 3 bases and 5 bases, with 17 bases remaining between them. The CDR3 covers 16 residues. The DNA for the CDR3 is TGTGCCAGCAGCTCAGATGGGGTGCAAAGGAATGAAAAACTGTTTTTT. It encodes CASSSDGVQRNEKLFF.

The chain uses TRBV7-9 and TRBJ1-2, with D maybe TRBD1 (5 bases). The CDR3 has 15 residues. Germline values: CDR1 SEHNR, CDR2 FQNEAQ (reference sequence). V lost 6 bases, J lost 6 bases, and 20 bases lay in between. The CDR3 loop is CASSPGEGHMDGYTF. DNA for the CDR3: TGTGCCAGCAGTCCGGGAGAGGGGCATATGGATGGCTACACCTTC.

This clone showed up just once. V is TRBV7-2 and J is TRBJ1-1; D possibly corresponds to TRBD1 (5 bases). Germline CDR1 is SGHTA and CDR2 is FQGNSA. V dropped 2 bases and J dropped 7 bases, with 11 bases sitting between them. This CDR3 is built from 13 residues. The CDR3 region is CASSLLGGGEAFF. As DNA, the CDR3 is TGTGCCAGCAGCTTACTGGGGGGGGGTGAAGCTTTCTTT. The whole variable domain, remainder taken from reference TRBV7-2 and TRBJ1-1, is GAGVSQSPSNKVTEKGKDVELRCDPISGHTALYWYRQSLGQGLEFLIYFQGNSAPDKSGLPSDRFSAERTGGSVSTLTIQRTQQEDSAVYLCASSLLGGGEAFFGQGTRLTVV.

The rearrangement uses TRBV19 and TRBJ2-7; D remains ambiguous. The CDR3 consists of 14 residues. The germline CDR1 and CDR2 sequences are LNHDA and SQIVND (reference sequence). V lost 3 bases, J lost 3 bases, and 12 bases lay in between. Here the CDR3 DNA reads TGTGCCAGTAGTATGGGATCAACCCGCTACGAGCAGTACTTC. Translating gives CASSMGSTRYEQYF.

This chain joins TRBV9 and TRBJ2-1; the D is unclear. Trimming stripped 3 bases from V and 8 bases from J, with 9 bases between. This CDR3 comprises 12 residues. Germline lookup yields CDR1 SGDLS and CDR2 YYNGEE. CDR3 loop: CASSGPTYEQFF. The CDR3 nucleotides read TGTGCCAGCAGCGGCCCCACTTATGAGCAGTTCTTC.

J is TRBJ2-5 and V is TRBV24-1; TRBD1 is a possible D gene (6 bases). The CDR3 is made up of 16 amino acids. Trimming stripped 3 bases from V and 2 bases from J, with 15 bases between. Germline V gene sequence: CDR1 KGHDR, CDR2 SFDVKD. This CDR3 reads CATSDPAGAIQETQYF. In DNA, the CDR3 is TGTGCCACCAGTGATCCTGCAGGGGCTATACAAGAGACCCAGTACTTC.

For the CDR3, the DNA is TGTGCCAGTAGTATCGGTGATGCCTCCTATGGCTACACCTTC. Translating gives CASSIGDASYGYTF. The rearrangement joins TRBV19 to TRBJ1-2; D gene uncertain. The germline V gene has CDR1 LNHDA and CDR2 SQIVND (reference sequence). The V end lost 3 bases, the J end lost 4 bases, and 12 bases lay between the germline ends. The CDR3 loop spans 14 amino acids.

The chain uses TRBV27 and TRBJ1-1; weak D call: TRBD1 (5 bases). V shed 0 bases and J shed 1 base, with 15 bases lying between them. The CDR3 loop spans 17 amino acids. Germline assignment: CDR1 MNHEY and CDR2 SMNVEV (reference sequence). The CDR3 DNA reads TGTGCCAGCAGTTTATCACTAGGAACAGGCCCGAACACTGAAGCTTTCTTT. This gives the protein CASSLSLGTGPNTEAFF.

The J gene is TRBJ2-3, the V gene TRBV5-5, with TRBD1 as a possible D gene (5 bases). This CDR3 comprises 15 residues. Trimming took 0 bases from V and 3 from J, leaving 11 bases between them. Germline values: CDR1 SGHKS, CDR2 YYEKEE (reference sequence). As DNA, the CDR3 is TGTGCCAGCAGCTTGGTTCAGGGTATGACAGATACGCAGTATTTT. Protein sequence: CASSLVQGMTDTQYF. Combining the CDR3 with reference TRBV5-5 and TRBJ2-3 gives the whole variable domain DAGVTQSPTHLIKTRGQQVTLRCSPISGHKSVSWYQQVLGQGPQFIFQYYEKEERGRGNFPDRFSARQFPNYSSELNVNALLLGDSALYLCASSLVQGMTDTQYFGPGTRLTVL.

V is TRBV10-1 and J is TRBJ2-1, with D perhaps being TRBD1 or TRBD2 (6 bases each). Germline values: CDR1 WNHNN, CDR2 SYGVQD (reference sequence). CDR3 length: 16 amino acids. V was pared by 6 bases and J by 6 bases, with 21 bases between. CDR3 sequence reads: CASSPRGVVRGNEQFF. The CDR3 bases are TGCGCCAGCAGCCCGAGGGGGGTTGTACGAGGCAATGAGCAGTTCTTC.